The following is a T cell receptor beta chain sequence with its context. This clone was detected only once. Its binding antigen is unknown. No much larger clone is present one base from it, and per-base qualities are unavailable. Samples from volunteer blood donors who had recovered from COVID-19 were contributed by a second Seattle source. Each collaborating institution followed its own protocols to collect whole blood in K2EDTA tubes. For TCRbeta analysis, collaborators shipped samples as frozen whole blood, isolated PBMCs, or DNA extracted from either of those sample types. These data come from a study of blood T cell repertoires in COVID-19 (dated by TCRdb to 2019 to 2021). For context, the study as a whole: Samples from collaborators originated in the United States, Italy and Spain and spanned both the acute and convalescent phases of COVID-19. The material from the prospective study consisted of cDNA or gDNA derived from T cells, B-cell-depleted T cells, or PBMCs. The dataset comprised deeply sampled blood TCRbeta repertoires from subjects exposed to, actively infected with, or recovered from COVID-19. The repertoires were released in a freely available public database intended as a resource for research on the immune response to SARS-CoV-2. Samples came from the ongoing ImmuneRACE study (first 160 participants) plus 1,254 subjects from 6 global collaborators. A de-identified subject ID, COVID-19 status, age in years and sex were almost always included in the sample metadata. Where HLA class I and class II types were available, the types were taken from metadata supplied by the sample provider, not from assay-based typing.

TCRbeta CDR3 regions were amplified from genomic DNA by means of the immunoSEQ Assay, a bias-controlled multiplex PCR. In the authors' own workflow: The number of nucleated cells in each sample was estimated from the amplification of reference gene primers within the assay. To quantify the absolute abundance of each unique TCRbeta CDR3 rearrangement, sequence reads were collapsed and filtered. For each sample, productive Simpson clonality was calculated by taking the square root of Simpson's diversity index across productive rearrangements. TCRdb took over this immuneACCESS table, retaining in-frame rearrangements with V and J assigned. Such tables are incomplete; in checked studies, under half of the missing clones stem from an unresolved V gene, and the remainder is unexplained. V, J and clone size derive from that table, while D and trimming were established from the DNA sequence. This sample is represented by around 120,000 clones; 70% to 90% of them were singletons. About 7.4% of the sample is held by the ten biggest clonotypes.

The cysteine opens and the phenylalanine closes a CDR3 of 15 amino acids. Only the CDR3 DNA stays, 45 bases, in frame from base 1. Sequences SGHTA (CDR1) and FQGTGA (CDR2) are obtained from the germline V gene. V loses 2 bases of germline sequence and J loses 3 bases, and the interval between the two ends is 12 bases. Study-wide findings and limitations: The amount of clinical and demographic metadata varied by source and participant and was provided uncurated.

The specimen was peripheral blood. The TCR sequence derives from a man between 65 and 85 years old who had recovered from COVID-19. The sequence links TRBV7-3 to TRBJ2-3; 7 matching bases give a weak D call of TRBD2. The CDR3 in this case is CASSLRGDKTDTQYF. The nucleotides read TGTGCCAGCAGCTTACGGGGGGACAAAACAGATACGCAGTATTTT.